One and the same sample provided the 13 T cell receptor beta chains below, sequenced in a study of T cells after yellow fever vaccination. TCRdb reanalysed the 5' RACE reads using MiXCR and keeps one entry per CDR3 protein. The sample lists 300,000 to 400,000 distinct CDR3 sequences; around an eighth were seen once. Sequenced here: CD4+ T cells sorted from PBMCs, sampled 15 days after the yellow fever booster vaccination. The receptors stem from a young man who received the YFV17D yellow fever vaccine.

The V and J genes are TRBV21-1 and TRBJ2-5; TRBD1, the D gene given by the table, was not confirmed from the DNA. TRBV21-1 is a known pseudogene. The CDR3 has 12 amino acids. The CDR3 sequence is CASGASRETQYF. CDR3 sequence (DNA): TGTGCCAGCGGGGCGAGCCGAGAGACCCAGTACTTC.

This sequence joins TRBV25-1 and TRBJ1-2; D is uncertain. Trimming took 5 bases from V and 9 from J, leaving 16 bases between them. The CDR3 loop spans 13 amino acids. In germline, CDR1 is MGHDK, CDR2 SYGVNS. CDR3 coding DNA: TGTGCCAGCAGTAAAGAGTCAGTTGGGAGCTACACCTTC. This translates into CASSKESVGSYTF.

The J gene is TRBJ1-4, the V gene TRBV29-1; D is undetermined. Germline lookup yields CDR1 SQVTM and CDR2 ANQGSEA. This CDR3 region has 13 residues. Trimming pared 7 bases from V and 7 bases from J, leaving 16 bases between. The CDR3 sequence: CSDMLSPGEKLFF. The CDR3 nucleotides read TGCAGCGATATGCTTTCTCCGGGTGAAAAACTGTTTTTT.

This clonotype was counted only a few times. This chain joins TRBV7-2 and TRBJ2-7, with 9 bases that match TRBD1. This CDR3 has 15 amino acids. Germline loops: CDR1 SGHTA, CDR2 FQGNSA. V lost 0 bases, J lost 3 bases, and 3 bases stayed unmatched. This CDR3 is CASSLARDRVYEQYF. The CDR3 DNA reads TGTGCCAGCAGCTTAGCGCGGGACAGGGTCTACGAGCAGTACTTC.

V and J are TRBV20-1 and TRBJ2-3; no firm D call. The CDR3 spans 13 residues. V shed 3 bases and J shed 0 bases, with 7 bases lying between them. Per the germline V gene, CDR1 is DFQATT and CDR2 is SNEGSKA (reference sequence). The CDR3 loop reads CSASRWSTDTQYF. The CDR3, as DNA: TGCAGTGCTAGTCGGTGGAGCACAGATACGCAGTATTTT.

This clonotype was seen more than once but under ten times. V gene TRBV5-1 combines with J gene TRBJ2-7; 8 positions agree with TRBD1. CDR1 and CDR2 from the germline V gene are SGHRS and YFSETQ. V lost 3 bases to trimming and J lost 1 base; unmatched junction nucleotides: 3. This CDR3 is built from 14 residues. As DNA, the CDR3 is TGCGCCAGCAGCTCCCAGGGGGCGTCCTACGAGCAGTACTTC. Amino acids: CASSSQGASYEQYF.

Notes on this clonotype: A read error may explain this, as a much larger clone is one base away. The gene calls are TRBV29-1 and TRBJ1-1; D ambiguous. The CDR3 contains 13 residues. Germline V CDR1 and CDR2: SQVTM, ANQGSEA. The ends were cut back, 4 bases at V and 2 bases at J, with 11 bases in the middle. CDR3 coding DNA: TGCAGCGTTGGACGGACCTACAACACTGAAGCTTTCTTT. It codes for CSVGRTYNTEAFF. The full variable domain, completed using reference TRBV29-1 and TRBJ1-1, is SAVISQKPSRDICQRGTSLTIQCQVDSQVTMMFWYRQQPGQSLTLIATANQGSEATYESGFVIDKFPISRPNLTFSTLTVSNMSPEDSSIYLCSVGRTYNTEAFFGQGTRLTVV.

This chain links TRBV29-1 with TRBJ2-1; TRBD1 agrees at 7 bases. CDR3 length: 13 residues. From germline, CDR1 is SQVTM and CDR2 ANQGSEA. V trimming: 4 bases; J trimming: 7 bases; junction bases outside the gene matches: 7. CDR3 in amino acids: CSVGVTGLNEQFF. CDR3 nucleotide sequence: TGCAGCGTTGGGGTGACAGGGTTGAATGAGCAGTTCTTC.

The rearrangement joins TRBV5-5 to TRBJ2-7; D is undetermined. The CDR3 extends over 14 amino acids. CDR1 is SGHKS and CDR2 is YYEKEE in the germline V gene (reference sequence). V was clipped by 4 bases and J by 3 bases, with 14 bases between them. Here the CDR3 reads CASSPGPGNYEQYV. The CDR3 region has the DNA TGTGCCAGCAGCCCCGGACCGGGTAACTACGAGCAGTACGTC.

The rearrangement joins TRBV19 to TRBJ2-5, with D possibly TRBD1 on 5 matching bases. The CDR3 extends over 15 amino acids. In germline, CDR1 is LNHDA, CDR2 SQIVND (reference sequence). Trimming shortened V by 8 bases and J by 0 bases, and 16 bases separated the two germline ends. CDR3 residues: CASRVRQTYQETQYF. CDR3 nucleotide sequence: TGTGCCAGTCGAGTAAGACAGACCTACCAAGAGACCCAGTACTTC.

This clonotype appeared a few times. The rearrangement links TRBV7-2 to TRBJ1-4; 9 nucleotides line up with TRBD1. CDR1 and CDR2 (germline): SGHTA, FQGNSA. The CDR3 is 15 residues long. Trimming took 5 bases from V and 6 from J; bases not matched to a gene: 7. The CDR3 DNA sequence: TGTGCCAGCAGCCCCAGACAGGGGGGCGATGAAAAACTGTTTTTT. Translating gives CASSPRQGGDEKLFF.

This clonotype showed up just a few times. V usage is TRBV28 and J usage is TRBJ1-3; 7 bases are a match to TRBD1. Germline V gives CDR1 MDHEN, CDR2 SYDVKM. With 8 bases clipped from V and 0 bases from J, the junction kept 7 bases outside the gene matches. The CDR3 has 15 amino acids. The CDR3 DNA is TGTGCCAGCCTCTCAGGGGGGAACTCTGGAAACACCATATATTTT. Protein sequence: CASLSGGNSGNTIYF. Using reference TRBV28 and TRBJ1-3 for the parts outside the CDR3, the full variable domain is DVKVTQSSRYLVKRTGEKVFLECVQDMDHENMFWYRQDPGLGLRLIYFSYDVKMKEKGDIPEGYSVSREKKERFSLILESASTNQTSMYLCASLSGGNSGNTIYFGEGSWLTVV.

This clonotype came up many times. V is TRBV29-1 and J is TRBJ2-3; 10 bases are a match to TRBD2. CDR3 length: 14 residues. Per germline, CDR1 SQVTM and CDR2 ANQGSEA. V lost 7 bases and J lost 0; bases outside the gene matches: 4. This chain's CDR3 is CSDQAGGSTDTQYF. The CDR3 nucleotides are TGCAGCGATCAAGCGGGGGGGAGCACAGATACGCAGTATTTT.